This T cell receptor beta chain was found in a study of cytomegalovirus exposure and HLA in healthy donors. Looked up from germline, CDR1 is SGHNT and CDR2 is YENEEA. CDR3 size: 13 residues. The ends were cut back, 2 bases at V and 1 base at J, with 5 bases in the middle. PCR used 60 Vbeta primers and 13 Jbeta primers. The authors' processing: In a later analysis, approximately 80 million unique TCR beta chains included roughly 11 million shared by two or more donors. Only in-frame clones appear in the TCRdb table, and some are missing; sequencing was by immunoSEQ multiplex PCR. That table furnishes V, J and clone size, whereas the DNA furnished D and trimming. The sample contains 84,000 or so clones, around 85% of which appear only once. With regard to this clone: Antigen: not known.

The study's findings and limits: High specificity and sensitivity for cytomegalovirus status were reported for the classifier.

The chain joins TRBV11-3 to TRBJ1-1; D unresolved. This receptor was taken from a woman aged 50 to 60 in good health and CMV-seronegative. Sequencing input: PBMCs. The CDR3 nucleotides read TGTGCCAGCAGCTTACCAGGGAACACTGAAGCTTTCTTT. This sequence encodes CASSLPGNTEAFF.